Described below is a single TCR beta chain sequence and its context. No antigen is known for it. As the CDR3 is not closed by the conserved phenylalanine or tryptophan, this likely results from a read error. One entry per CDR3 protein, called by TCRdb with MiXCR from the reads. The data hold about 440,000 distinct CDR3 sequences, with approximately 30% observed a single time. These data belong to a study of T cell repertoires in cytomegalovirus infection. The overall study: Public TCR beta signatures indicated both CMV infection and matching HLA type.

Whole-study results and caveats: It was HLA-C-restricted CMV-specific TCR beta clonotypes that dominated the response ex vivo. Summed public TCR beta family frequency identified CMV carriers bearing the relevant HLA.

The CDR3 covers 14 residues. Deletions cut 5 bases from V and 1 base from J, with 12 bases between. The chain has TRBV12-3 or TRBV12-4 and TRBJ2-7; a weak D match, TRBD2 (7 bases). The sample was PBMCs. This TCR was sampled from a human donor in good health (CMV status not recorded). Some clones in this sample may be carry-over from other donors' samples. Here the CDR3 DNA reads TGTGCCAGCAGTGCGGGGGCTTTATCCTACGAGCAGTACTTA. Encoded protein: CASSAGALSYEQYL.